These 24 T cell receptor beta chains came from one sample sequenced in a study of cytomegalovirus exposure and HLA in healthy donors. Sequencing was performed with immunoSEQ multiplex PCR; in TCRdb, only in-frame clones are kept and a portion is missing. The sample lists approximately 160,000 clones; about 90% were seen once. What was sequenced was PBMCs. All receptors derive from a woman under 30 in good health and CMV-seropositive.

The chain joins TRBV2 to TRBJ2-1, with D tentatively TRBD1 (5 bases). Trimming left V 1 base short and J 4 bases short, with 11 bases between. The CDR3 is made up of 15 amino acids. CDR1 is SNHLY and CDR2 is FYNNEI in the germline V gene. Here the CDR3 reads CASSEVRTGYNEQFF. The CDR3 nucleotides are TGTGCCAGCAGTGAAGTGCGTACAGGTTACAATGAGCAGTTCTTC. The variable domain in full, completed from reference TRBV2 and TRBJ2-1, reads EPEVTQTPSHQVTQMGQEVILRCVPISNHLYFYWYRQILGQKVEFLVSFYNNEISEKSEIFDDQFSVERPDGSNFTLKIRSTKLEDSAMYFCASSEVRTGYNEQFFGPGTRLTVL.

The sample holds one count of this clone. The chain couples TRBV27 to TRBJ1-2; 8 nucleotides line up with TRBD1. Germline loops: CDR1 MNHEY, CDR2 SMNVEV (reference sequence). The CDR3 runs 14 residues. Unmatched junction bases numbered 13, after V lost 5 bases and J lost 11 bases. The CDR3 DNA follows: TGTGCCAGCAGTCAAACAGGGGGACACTTAGGTTACACCTTC. It is translated as CASSQTGGHLGYTF.

The V gene is TRBV19, the J gene TRBJ1-2; TRBD1 aligns across 7 bases. Germline V gene data show CDR1 as LNHDA and CDR2 as SQIVND (reference sequence). This CDR3 is 17 amino acids long. Germline trimming cut 5 bases from V and 0 bases from J; bases unmatched to any gene: 12. The CDR3 sequence: CASSLPTGPPANYGYTF. The DNA for the CDR3 is TGTGCCAGTAGTCTACCGACAGGGCCACCAGCTAACTATGGCTACACCTTC.

The V call is TRBV9, the J call TRBJ2-5; 9 nucleotides match TRBD1. The length of the CDR3 is 15 residues. Trimming at V came to 3 bases and at J to 5 bases, leaving 8 bases not matched to a gene. Germline V gives CDR1 SGDLS, CDR2 YYNGEE. In nucleotides, the CDR3 is TGTGCCAGCAGCGCCCCCGGGACAGGGCGGGAGACCCAGTACTTC. Protein: CASSAPGTGRETQYF.

This sequence joins TRBV5-1 and TRBJ2-5, with D perhaps matching TRBD1 (5 bases). CDR3 length equals 15 residues. The germline V and J ends were trimmed by 1 base and 3 bases, with 13 bases remaining between them. The germline gives CDR1 SGHRS, CDR2 YFSETQ. CDR3 loop: CASSLQGGVEETQYF. In DNA form, the CDR3 reads TGCGCCAGCAGCTTGCAGGGTGGAGTGGAAGAGACCCAGTACTTC.

The V and J genes are TRBV28 and TRBJ1-4, with TRBD1 matching 7 bases. CDR1 is MDHEN and CDR2 is SYDVKM in the germline V gene. V shed 2 bases and J 0 bases; nucleotides not matched to a gene: 3. This CDR3 has 16 residues. CDR3 sequence (DNA): TGTGCCAGCAGTTTACGGGACAGATCAACTAATGAAAAACTGTTTTTT. It codes for CASSLRDRSTNEKLFF.

The chain links TRBV5-8 to TRBJ2-1, with 7 bases identical to TRBD2. With V trimmed by 4 bases and J by 7 bases, 14 bases remained unmatched. This CDR3 comprises 16 residues. CDR1 SGHTS and CDR2 YDEGEE come from the germline V gene. The CDR3 here is CASSARTSGFGNEQFF. The CDR3 nucleotides are TGTGCCAGCAGCGCCAGGACTAGTGGTTTTGGGAATGAGCAGTTCTTC.

In its sample, this clone was seen once. V is TRBV7-2 and J is TRBJ1-4; 12 bases line up with TRBD1. This CDR3 spans 17 amino acids. Per the germline V gene, CDR1 is SGHTA and CDR2 is FQGNSA. V was pared by 5 bases and J by 7 bases, with 11 bases of the junction left unmatched. The CDR3 here is CASSRGTGGEVSEKLFF. CDR3 coding DNA: TGTGCCAGCAGCCGAGGGACAGGGGGCGAAGTTAGTGAAAAACTGTTTTTT.

The CDR3 here is CASAWGQSNYGYTF. The CDR3 bases are TGTGCCAGCGCCTGGGGACAGAGTAACTATGGCTACACCTTC. The genes are TRBV6-1 and TRBJ1-2; the match to TRBD1 covers 7 bases. The germline CDR1 and CDR2 sequences are MNHNS and SASEGT. This CDR3 contains 14 residues. V dropped 8 bases and J dropped 1; count of bases not matched to a gene: 7.

The rearrangement links TRBV15 to TRBJ2-5; 8 bases map to TRBD2. This CDR3 has 15 residues. CDR1 is LNHNV, CDR2 YYDKDF, per germline (reference sequence). V lost 3 bases to trimming and J lost 5 bases; unmatched junction nucleotides: 8. The CDR3 nucleotides read TGTGCCACCAGCAGTGTTTCGGGGGGGCAGGAGACCCAGTACTTC. This encodes CATSSVSGGQETQYF.

The chain joins TRBV2 to TRBJ2-3; 10 bases are shared with TRBD2. The germline CDR1 and CDR2 sequences are SNHLY and FYNNEI. The CDR3 runs to 15 residues. J gave up 2 bases and V 10 bases, and 9 bases lay outside the gene matches. This chain's CDR3 is CATKRTSGPTDTQYF. CDR3 nucleotides: TGTGCCACCAAAAGGACTAGCGGCCCCACAGATACGCAGTATTTT.

The chain combines TRBV7-6 with TRBJ2-5, with TRBD2 matching over 8 bases. The CDR3 totals 18 residues. With 1 base clipped from V and 4 bases from J, the junction kept 14 bases outside the gene matches. Germline CDR1 is SGHVS and CDR2 is FNYEAQ. CDR3 sequence reads: CASSLGPSGTRGLETQYF. The CDR3 nucleotides are TGTGCCAGCAGCTTAGGCCCCTCAGGGACTAGGGGGTTAGAGACCCAGTACTTC.

This chain links TRBV7-2 with TRBJ2-2; D ambiguous. V was trimmed by 7 bases and J by 5 bases, leaving 11 bases between them. The CDR3 is 13 amino acids. The germline gives CDR1 SGHTA, CDR2 FQGNSA. CDR3 sequence: CASTYRWTGELFF. The CDR3, as DNA: TGTGCCAGCACCTACCGCTGGACCGGGGAGCTGTTTTTT.

V is TRBV29-1 and J is TRBJ1-2; 7 nucleotides agree with TRBD1. The CDR3 runs 15 residues. J lost 3 bases, V lost 6 bases, and 13 bases had no gene match. Germline-derived CDR1 and CDR2 are SQVTM and ANQGSEA. The CDR3 nucleotides read TGCAGCGTGAAAGGACAGGCCCGCATCGACTATGGCTACACCTTC. It encodes CSVKGQARIDYGYTF.

The chain links TRBV20-1 to TRBJ2-5, with D hard to call. Germline V lookup: CDR1 DFQATT, CDR2 SNEGSKA (reference sequence). This CDR3 is 10 amino acids long. Trimming left V 3 bases short and J 3 bases short, with 2 bases between. The DNA of the CDR3 is TGCAGTGCTAGTAAAGAGACCCAGTACTTC. Its translation is CSASKETQYF.

The sample holds a few counts of this clone. The gene calls are TRBV5-1 and TRBJ1-2; D unresolved. Germline V CDR1 and CDR2: SGHRS, YFSETQ. The length of the CDR3 is 12 residues. The ends were cut back, 0 bases at V and 4 bases at J, with 4 bases in the middle. CDR3 loop: CASSLDSYGYTF. CDR3 coding DNA: TGCGCCAGCAGCTTGGACAGCTATGGCTACACCTTC.

This chain joins TRBV9 and TRBJ1-3; D is unresolved. Trimming pared 2 bases from V and 2 bases from J, leaving 11 bases between. From germline, CDR1 is SGDLS and CDR2 YYNGEE. The CDR3 spans 15 residues. The CDR3 DNA follows: TGTGCCAGCAGCGTTAGACAAAACCCTGGAAACACCATATATTTT. The encoded protein is CASSVRQNPGNTIYF.

V gene TRBV19 combines with J gene TRBJ1-5; D is ambiguous. Trimming left V 5 bases short and J 6 bases short, with 11 bases between. The CDR3 loop spans 13 amino acids. Germline values: CDR1 LNHDA, CDR2 SQIVND (reference sequence). The CDR3 loop is CASSPSLGQPQHF. The CDR3 region has the DNA TGTGCCAGTAGTCCGTCCCTCGGTCAGCCCCAGCATTTT.

CDR3 DNA: TGTGCCAGCAGCCAAGATAGGAGGACCAAGGCGAACTATGGCTACACCTTC. Translation: CASSQDRRTKANYGYTF. The chain carries TRBV4-2 and TRBJ1-2; D remains ambiguous. CDR1 LGHNA and CDR2 YNFKEQ come from the germline V gene. V was shortened by 0 bases and J by 2 bases, with 16 bases between the two germline ends. This CDR3 spans 17 amino acids.

The chain joins TRBV6-1 to TRBJ1-5; TRBD1 aligns across 10 bases. The CDR3 runs 20 residues. V gave up 2 bases and J gave up 0 bases; unmatched junction bases: 13. Germline values: CDR1 MNHNS, CDR2 SASEGT. CDR3 sequence (DNA): TGTGCCAGCAGTGAATTAAGGGGGACAGGGGCCCTTTATAGCAATCAGCCCCAGCATTTT. This encodes CASSELRGTGALYSNQPQHF.

The chain couples TRBV27 to TRBJ2-3; no definite D call. There are 12 residues in the CDR3. V was shortened by 3 bases and J by 6 bases, with 7 bases between the two germline ends. Germline CDR1 and CDR2: MNHEY and SMNVEV (reference sequence). The CDR3 DNA sequence: TGTGCCAGCAGTTTCCTCGGGGATACGCAGTATTTT. This encodes CASSFLGDTQYF.

The chain combines TRBV5-8 with TRBJ2-7; D not certain. Germline V gene data show CDR1 as SGHTS and CDR2 as YDEGEE. V lost 4 bases and J lost 2, with 4 bases in between. The CDR3 runs 11 residues. The CDR3 DNA reads TGTGCCAGCAGCCTCCCCTACGAGCAGTACTTC. Translated, it gives CASSLPYEQYF. Filled out from reference TRBV5-8 and TRBJ2-7, the complete variable domain reads EAGVTQSPTHLIKTRGQQATLRCSPISGHTSVYWYQQALGLGLQFLLWYDEGEERNRGNFPPRFSGRQFPNYSSELNVNALELEDSALYLCASSLPYEQYFGPGTRLTVT.

V gene TRBV11-3 combines with J gene TRBJ2-5; 10 bases are shared with TRBD2. This CDR3 comprises 15 residues. Germline CDR1 reads SGHNT; CDR2 reads YENEEA. After removal of 5 bases from V and 4 bases from J, the junction contained 7 bases not matched to a gene. The CDR3 protein is CASSPSGGAGETQYF. The DNA for the CDR3 is TGTGCCAGCAGCCCAAGCGGGGGGGCCGGAGAGACCCAGTACTTC.

J is TRBJ1-1 and V is TRBV11-2; TRBD1 is a possible D gene (5 bases). CDR1 is SGHAT and CDR2 is FQNNGV in the germline V gene. The V gene lost 2 bases and the J gene lost 1 base, with 8 bases spanning the gap. The CDR3 runs 14 residues. The CDR3 bases are TGTGCCAGCAGCTTATTAGGACAGAACACTGAAGCTTTCTTT. Protein: CASSLLGQNTEAFF.